These T cell receptor beta chains were read from a single sample in a study of TIL therapy for anti-PD-1-resistant metastatic lung cancer. Clones were sequenced by immunoSEQ multiplex PCR, and TCRdb holds only the in-frame ones, with some missing. In the table there are some 60,000 clones, around 67% of which are singletons. Sample: blood, taken at baseline. These receptors were collected from a person aged 25-85 years with non-small cell lung cancer. Each CDR3 is given with its conserved first and last residue. Fields, in order: D gene, clone size, J gene, V gene, CDR3 DNA, CDR3 protein. A D gene is named only where the DNA matches it firmly. Clone sizes are given selectively: once, few, many, or a class where the clone is expanded.

TRBD1,once,TRBJ1-1,TRBV29-1,TGCAGCGTCGGGGACAGGAAGAACACTGAAGCTTTCTTT,CSVGDRKNTEAFF
-,once,TRBJ1-4,TRBV7-3,TGTGCCAGCAGCTTAGGCCCAAATGAAAAACTGTTTTTT,CASSLGPNEKLFF
-,-,TRBJ2-2,TRBV10-2,TGCGCCAGCAGTGTTGACAGGAGCACCGGGGAGCTGTTTTTT,CASSVDRSTGELFF
TRBD1,once,TRBJ2-1,TRBV29-1,TGCAGCGGTGGACAGGGGGGCAATGAGCAGTTCTTC,CSGGQGGNEQFF
-,-,TRBJ2-1,TRBV7-3,TGTGCCAGCAGCTTAACCCACAATGAGCAGTTCTTC,CASSLTHNEQFF
TRBD1,-,TRBJ1-2,TRBV14,TGTGCCAGCAGCCATCACCCTAGGGGACAGGCACCCTATGGCTACACCTTC,CASSHHPRGQAPYGYTF
-,-,TRBJ2-3,TRBV18,TGTGCCAGCTCACCAATGATGACAGATACGCAGTATTTT,CASSPMMTDTQYF
TRBD1,once,TRBJ1-2,TRBV7-2,TGTGCCAGCAGCCGGGACAGTCTAGGCTACACCTTC,CASSRDSLGYTF
TRBD1,once,TRBJ1-3,TRBV9,TGTGCCAGCAGCGTAGAAGGCCGACAGGGCGGCAACACCATATATTTT,CASSVEGRQGGNTIYF
-,medium-sized,TRBJ1-5,TRBV10-1,TGCGCCAGCAGTGACAGGGGAAGGCAGCCCCAGCATTTT,CASSDRGRQPQHF
-,-,TRBJ2-1,TRBV2,TGTGCCAGCAGTCCCATGCGGGAAGTGGAGTTCTTC,CASSPMREVEFF
TRBD2,-,TRBJ2-3,TRBV5-1,TGCGCCAGCTCATGGGGGGGGACAGATACGCAGTATTTT,CASSWGGTDTQYF
TRBD1,-,TRBJ1-2,TRBV27,TGTGCCAGCAGCATAACGTTCCCGGGACAGGGGATGGGAGGCTACACCTTC,CASSITFPGQGMGGYTF
-,once,TRBJ1-1,TRBV28,TGTGCCAGCAGTTTACCGTCCCTCCACTCTGAAGCTTTCTTT,CASSLPSLHSEAFF
TRBD2,-,TRBJ2-7,TRBV11-2,TGTGCCAGCAGCCCCCAGCTCGGACTAGGTGAGCAGTACTTC,CASSPQLGLGEQYF
-,few,TRBJ1-2,TRBV2,TGTGCCAGCAGAGTTACAGGAAACTATGGCTACACCTTC,CASRVTGNYGYTF
-,-,TRBJ1-4,TRBV7-8,TGTGCCAGCAGCTTAATGTCAATACGTAATGAAAAACTGTTTTTT,CASSLMSIRNEKLFF
-,-,TRBJ2-2,TRBV4-3,TGCGCCAGCAACCAAGCGCCGGGTCTCGGCGGGGAGCTGTTTTTT,CASNQAPGLGGELFF
-,-,TRBJ1-5,TRBV28,TGTGCCAGCAGTTTGCAGGGAGGGAAGCCCCAGCATTTT,CASSLQGGKPQHF
TRBD1,-,TRBJ2-7,TRBV30,TGTGCCTGGAGTGGACAGGGGGCGGGCGAGCAGTACTTC,CAWSGQGAGEQYF
-,few,TRBJ2-7,TRBV28,TGTGCCAGCAGTCAACCCCAGGGGTCCTACGAGCAGTACTTC,CASSQPQGSYEQYF
-,few,TRBJ1-1,TRBV10-3,TGTGCCATCAGTGGAGGTGAGGGCACTGAAGCTTTCTTT,CAISGGEGTEAFF
-,-,TRBJ2-3,TRBV21-1,TGTGCCAGCAGCTCTCGGACTAGCGGGACCGGGCTGGGTACGCAGTATTTT,CASSSRTSGTGLGTQYF
-,-,TRBJ1-2,TRBV7-2,TGTGCCAGCAGCGATGATCCGGAGGGCTACACCTTC,CASSDDPEGYTF
TRBD2,-,TRBJ2-3,TRBV14,TGTGCCAGCAGCCCCCTTGGTTTAGCGGGGGGCACAGATACGCAGTATTTT,CASSPLGLAGGTDTQYF
TRBD1,-,TRBJ1-1,TRBV6-1,TGTGCCAGCAGTGCAGACAGGGGGCGCAAAGCTTTCTTT,CASSADRGRKAFF
-,-,TRBJ2-3,TRBV7-6,TGTGCCAGCAGCTTATTGGGGGTTACTGTCGCAGATACGCAGTATTTT,CASSLLGVTVADTQYF
-,-,TRBJ1-1,TRBV7-9,TGTGCCAGCAGTCCCGAGGGGATGAGCACTGAAGCTTTCTTT,CASSPEGMSTEAFF
-,-,TRBJ2-2,TRBV18,TGTGCCAGCTCACCAGGGGCAGGGAACACCGGGGAGCTGTTTTTT,CASSPGAGNTGELFF
-,-,TRBJ2-3,TRBV7-9,TGTGCCAGCAGCTTAGATGTACGGGCAGATACGCAGTATTTT,CASSLDVRADTQYF
-,once,TRBJ2-2,TRBV5-6,TGTGCCAGCAGCCCTCCCTGGGCCCGCGGCGGGGAGCTGTTTTTT,CASSPPWARGGELFF
-,-,TRBJ1-3,TRBV7-8,TGTGCCAGCAGCCCCATGAGATCTGGAAACACCATATATTTT,CASSPMRSGNTIYF
TRBD1,-,TRBJ1-5,TRBV19,TGTGCCAGTAGTATAGGTGCCGGGACAGGGGGCTTCAATCAGCCCCAGCATTTT,CASSIGAGTGGFNQPQHF
TRBD2,-,TRBJ2-5,TRBV11-2,TGTGCCAGCAGCTTAAGGTTAAGCGGGGCTAAAGAGACCCAGTACTTC,CASSLRLSGAKETQYF
-,-,TRBJ2-3,TRBV7-8,TGTGCCAGCAGCCGCGCGGGGGCCAGCACAGATACGCAGTATTTT,CASSRAGASTDTQYF
-,-,TRBJ2-3,TRBV5-6,TGTGCCAGCAGCTATTCTCCGGGAAGAGGGACAGATACGCAGTATTTT,CASSYSPGRGTDTQYF
TRBD1,-,TRBJ2-7,TRBV28,TGTGCCAGCAGTTTTGGACGGGACAGGACACTTCTGGGCTACGAGCAGTACTTC,CASSFGRDRTLLGYEQYF
TRBD2,once,TRBJ2-1,TRBV27,TGTGCCAGCAGTTTGCGGGGGGGCAGCCATGAGCAGTTCTTC,CASSLRGGSHEQFF
-,-,TRBJ1-1,TRBV21-1,TGTGCCAGCAACCCCTGGGGACACTCAGGCGGGAACACTGAAGCTTTCTTT,CASNPWGHSGGNTEAFF
-,-,TRBJ2-6,TRBV6-1,TGTGCCAGCAGTGAAGCGTGGAAAGCTGGGGCCAACGTCCTGACTTTC,CASSEAWKAGANVLTF
-,few,TRBJ1-1,TRBV4-1,TGCGCCAGCAGCCAAGGAACAGGGTACACTGAAGCTTTCTTT,CASSQGTGYTEAFF
-,-,TRBJ1-5,TRBV28,TGTGCCACCACTAGGGGTCCGGATCAGCCCCAGCATTTT,CATTRGPDQPQHF
-,few,TRBJ1-3,TRBV11-3,TGTGCCAGCAGCAATCCGGACGGGGGAAACACCATATATTTT,CASSNPDGGNTIYF
-,-,TRBJ1-5,TRBV28,TGTGCCACCGAGGGGGGAGGGCAGCCCCAGCATTTT,CATEGGGQPQHF
-,-,TRBJ2-1,TRBV7-2,TGTGCCAGCAGTAAAGGACAGCCACAGTTGTCCTACAATGAGCAGTTCTTC,CASSKGQPQLSYNEQFF
-,-,TRBJ2-5,TRBV7-9,TGTGCCAGCAGCCAAAACGGGGAGAAAGAGACCCAGTACTTC,CASSQNGEKETQYF
-,-,TRBJ2-3,TRBV21-1,TGTGCCAGCAGCACCTTTGGATCAGGGGGCAGCACAGATACGCAGTATTTT,CASSTFGSGGSTDTQYF
-,-,TRBJ1-2,TRBV28,TGTGCCAGCAGTCTGGGGACGGCCTATGGCTACACCTTC,CASSLGTAYGYTF
-,-,TRBJ2-3,TRBV5-1,TGCGCCAGCAGCTTGTTGGCCGGGAGTACGACAGATACGCAGTATTTT,CASSLLAGSTTDTQYF
-,once,TRBJ1-3,TRBV28,TGTGCCAGCAGTTTTCCCCCAGCCAGGGCGGCAGGAAACACCATATATTTT,CASSFPPARAAGNTIYF
-,-,TRBJ1-5,TRBV23-1,TGCGCCAGCTCCCATACGGGGGCTCAGCCCCAGCATTTT,CASSHTGAQPQHF
-,few,TRBJ2-1,TRBV6-5,TGTGCCAGCAGTTACTCGAAGTCCGCTAGCTCTCGGCAGTTCTTC,CASSYSKSASSRQFF
TRBD1,-,TRBJ2-1,TRBV5-6,TGTGCCAGCCACATCGGGACAGAATACAATGAGCAGTTCTTC,CASHIGTEYNEQFF
-,-,TRBJ1-2,TRBV6-5,TGTGCCGGAGGAGCACGGGGATATGGCTACACCTTC,CAGGARGYGYTF